This T cell receptor beta chain is drawn from a study of regulatory T cells in long-lasting Graves disease. Study details: Positive TSH receptor antibodies alongside over 5 years of antithyroid drugs were what marked Graves' disease as persistent. Findings of the study overall: Researchers examined only peripheral blood and not thyroid tissue.

From germline, CDR1 is MNHNS and CDR2 SASEGT. This CDR3 region has 15 residues. The V end lost 3 bases, the J end lost 0 bases, and 11 bases lay between the germline ends. CDR3 regions were amplified by Arm-PCR using iRepertoire HTBI primers to build TCR beta libraries. TCRdb used MiXCR to reprocess the multiplex PCR reads, holding one entry per CDR3 protein. Among fewer than 550,000 distinct CDR3 sequences listed, 20% to 25% were seen once. The time point is: persistent/refractory GD, antithyroid drugs over 5 years with positive TRAb. Making the TCR library involved RNA that had been extracted from PBMCs. It was American Thyroid Association guidelines that determined Graves' disease diagnosis. Notes on this clonotype: What it binds is unknown.

V and J are TRBV6-1 and TRBJ1-1; D not resolved. The receptor comes from a female donor with Graves disease. Material: peripheral blood mononuclear cells (PBMCs), obtained when the disease was refractory, from a patient treated with antithyroid drugs. This CDR3 reads CASSDAPGMNTEAFF. The CDR3 DNA reads as TGTGCCAGCAGTGACGCCCCGGGTATGAACACTGAAGCTTTCTTT.